This T cell receptor beta chain was sequenced during a study of cytomegalovirus exposure and HLA in healthy donors. Study-level points and caveats: A later analysis appeared to link common viral pathogens to several of the most significant clusters. Trimming of TCR beta V- and J-genes showed a link, identified in a later analysis, to a missense DCLRE1C variant.

With respect to this clone: Its antigen remains unidentified. The same CDR3 is also encoded by other DNA sequences in this sample.

CDR1 and CDR2 (germline): GTSNPN, SVGIG (reference sequence). V shed 8 bases and J 5 bases; nucleotides not matched to a gene: 9. The CDR3 spans 13 residues. Primers for the PCR totalled 60 Vbeta and 13 Jbeta. Methods used by the authors: Later work found about 80 million unique TCR beta chains, with roughly 11 million shared. Here immunoSEQ multiplex PCR was the method, and the copy in TCRdb shows in-frame clones only, minus some. The V and J calls and clone size come from that table; D and trimming were worked out from the DNA. The data hold some 180,000 clones, with more than 70% observed a single time.

This chain joins TRBV30 and TRBJ2-1; 7 nucleotides match TRBD1. The receptor was isolated from a man aged 35 to 55 in good health and CMV-seropositive. Sequencing was carried out using PBMCs. CDR3 in DNA: TGTGCCCGTAGAACAGGGGTCCACAATGAGCAGTTCTTC. This translates into CARRTGVHNEQFF. Based on the CDR3 plus reference TRBV30 and TRBJ2-1, the full variable domain is SQTIHQWPATLVQPVGSPLSLECTVEGTSNPNLYWYRQAAGRGLQLLFYSVGIGQISSEVPQNLSASRPQDRQFILSSKKLLLSDSGFYLCARRTGVHNEQFFGPGTRLTVL.